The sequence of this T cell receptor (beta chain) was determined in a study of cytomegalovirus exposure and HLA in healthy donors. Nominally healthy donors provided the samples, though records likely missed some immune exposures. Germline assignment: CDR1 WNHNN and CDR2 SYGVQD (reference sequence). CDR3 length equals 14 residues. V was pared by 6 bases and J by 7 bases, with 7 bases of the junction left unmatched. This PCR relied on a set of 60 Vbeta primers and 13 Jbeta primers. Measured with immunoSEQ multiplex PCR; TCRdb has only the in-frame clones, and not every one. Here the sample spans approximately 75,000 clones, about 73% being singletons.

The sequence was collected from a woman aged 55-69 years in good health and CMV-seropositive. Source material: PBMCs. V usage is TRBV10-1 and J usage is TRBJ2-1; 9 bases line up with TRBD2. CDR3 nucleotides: TGCGCCAGCAGGAGTAGCGGGAGTGGGAATGAGCAGTTCTTC. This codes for CASRSSGSGNEQFF.